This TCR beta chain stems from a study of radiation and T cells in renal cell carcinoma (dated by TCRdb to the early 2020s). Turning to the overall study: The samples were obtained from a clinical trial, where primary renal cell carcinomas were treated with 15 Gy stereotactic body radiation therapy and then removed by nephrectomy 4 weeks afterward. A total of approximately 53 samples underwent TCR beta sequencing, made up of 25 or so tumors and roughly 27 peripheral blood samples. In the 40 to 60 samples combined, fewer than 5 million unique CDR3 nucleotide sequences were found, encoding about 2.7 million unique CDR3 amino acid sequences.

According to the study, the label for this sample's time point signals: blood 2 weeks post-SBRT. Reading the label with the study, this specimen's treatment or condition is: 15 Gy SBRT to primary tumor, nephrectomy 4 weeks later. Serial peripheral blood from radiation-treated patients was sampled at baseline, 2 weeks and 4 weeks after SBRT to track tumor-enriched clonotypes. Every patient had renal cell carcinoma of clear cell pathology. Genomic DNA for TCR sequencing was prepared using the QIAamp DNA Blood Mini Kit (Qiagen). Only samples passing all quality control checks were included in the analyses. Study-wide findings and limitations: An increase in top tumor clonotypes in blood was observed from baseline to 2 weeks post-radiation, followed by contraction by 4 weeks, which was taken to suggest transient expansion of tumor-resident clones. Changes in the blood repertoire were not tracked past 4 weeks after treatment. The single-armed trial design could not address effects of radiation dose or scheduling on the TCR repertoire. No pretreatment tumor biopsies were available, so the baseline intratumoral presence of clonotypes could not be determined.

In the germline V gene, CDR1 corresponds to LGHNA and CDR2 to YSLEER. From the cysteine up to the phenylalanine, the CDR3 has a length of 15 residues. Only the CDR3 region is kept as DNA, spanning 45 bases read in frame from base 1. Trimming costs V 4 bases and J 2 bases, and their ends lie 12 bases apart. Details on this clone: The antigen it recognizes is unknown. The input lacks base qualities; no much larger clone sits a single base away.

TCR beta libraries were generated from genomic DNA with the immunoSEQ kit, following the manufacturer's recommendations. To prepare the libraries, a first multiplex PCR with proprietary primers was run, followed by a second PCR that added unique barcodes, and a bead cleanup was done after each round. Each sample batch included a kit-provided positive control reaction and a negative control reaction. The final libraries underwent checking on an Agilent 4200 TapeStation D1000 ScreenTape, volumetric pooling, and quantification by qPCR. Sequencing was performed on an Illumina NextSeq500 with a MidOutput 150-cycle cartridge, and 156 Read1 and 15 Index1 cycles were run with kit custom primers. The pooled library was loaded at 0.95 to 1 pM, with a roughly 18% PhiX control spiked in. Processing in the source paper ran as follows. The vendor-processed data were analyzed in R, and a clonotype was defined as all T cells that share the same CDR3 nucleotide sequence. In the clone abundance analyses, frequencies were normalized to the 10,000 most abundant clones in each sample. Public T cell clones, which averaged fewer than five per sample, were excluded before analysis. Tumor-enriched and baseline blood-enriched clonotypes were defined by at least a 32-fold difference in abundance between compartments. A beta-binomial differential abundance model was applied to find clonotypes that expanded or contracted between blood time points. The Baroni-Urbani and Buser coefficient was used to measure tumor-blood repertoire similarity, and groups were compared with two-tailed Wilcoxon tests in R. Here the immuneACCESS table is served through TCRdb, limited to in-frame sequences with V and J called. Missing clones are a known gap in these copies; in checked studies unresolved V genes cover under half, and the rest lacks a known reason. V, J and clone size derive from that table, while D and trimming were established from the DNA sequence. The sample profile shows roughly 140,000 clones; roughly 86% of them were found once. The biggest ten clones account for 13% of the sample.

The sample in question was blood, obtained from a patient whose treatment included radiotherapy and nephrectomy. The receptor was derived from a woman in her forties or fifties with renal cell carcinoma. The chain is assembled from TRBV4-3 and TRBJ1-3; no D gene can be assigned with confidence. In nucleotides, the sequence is TGCGCCAGCAGCCGCGAGGTGTCCGCTGGAAACACCATATATTTT. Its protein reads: CASSREVSAGNTIYF.